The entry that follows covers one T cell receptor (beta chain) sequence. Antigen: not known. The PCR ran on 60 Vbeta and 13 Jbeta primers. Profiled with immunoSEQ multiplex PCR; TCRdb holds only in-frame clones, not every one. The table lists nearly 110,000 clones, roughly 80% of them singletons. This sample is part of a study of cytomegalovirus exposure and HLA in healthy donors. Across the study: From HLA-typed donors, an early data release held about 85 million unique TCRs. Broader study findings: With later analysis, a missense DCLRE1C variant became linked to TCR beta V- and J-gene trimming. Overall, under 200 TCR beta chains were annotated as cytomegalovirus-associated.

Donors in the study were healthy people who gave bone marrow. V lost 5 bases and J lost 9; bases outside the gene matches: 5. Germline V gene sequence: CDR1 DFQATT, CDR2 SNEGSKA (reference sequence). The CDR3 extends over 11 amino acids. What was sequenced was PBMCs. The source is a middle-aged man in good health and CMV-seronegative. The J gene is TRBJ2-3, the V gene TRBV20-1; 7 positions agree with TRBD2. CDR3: CSALLARTQYF. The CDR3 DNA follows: TGCAGTGCTTTACTAGCGCGGACGCAGTATTTT.